What follows are 14 T cell receptor beta chains derived from one specimen sequenced in a study of CXCR3 chemokines and chemotherapy response in bladder cancer. TCRdb processed the PCR reads anew with MiXCR; each CDR3 protein has one entry. The data contain more than 4,500 distinct CDR3 sequences, approximately 15% of them singletons. Sample collection was performed from a patient whose treatment included neoadjuvant chemotherapy. These receptors were taken from a human donor with bladder cancer that responded to neoadjuvant chemotherapy.

This clonotype was picked up many times. CDR3 region: CASSLTGPGQPQHF. In DNA, the CDR3 is TGTGCCAGCAGCTTGACAGGGCCTGGTCAGCCCCAGCATTTT. The chain carries TRBV5-6 and TRBJ1-5, with D perhaps TRBD1 (6 bases). The germline V gene has CDR1 SGHDT and CDR2 YYEEEE. V lost 1 base, J lost 6 bases, and 11 bases lay in between. The CDR3 has 14 amino acids.

This clonotype was detected ten times or more. This chain uses TRBV11-3 with TRBJ1-6; 9 nucleotides line up with TRBD1. V gave up 2 bases and J gave up 9 bases; unmatched junction bases: 2. The CDR3 is 14 residues long. Germline V gene data show CDR1 as SGHNT and CDR2 as YENEEA. In DNA form, the CDR3 reads TGTGCCAGCAGCTTAAGACAGGGGGGTTCACCCCTCCACTTT. Encoded protein: CASSLRQGGSPLHF.

As concerns this clonotype: This sequence is one base from a far larger clone and is likely a read error. V and J are TRBV28 and TRBJ2-3; D possibly corresponds to TRBD1 (5 bases). CDR3 length: 16 amino acids. V shed 5 bases and J shed 4 bases, with 19 bases lying between them. The V gene's germline CDR1 is MDHEN and CDR2 SYDVKM. The CDR3 is CASSEGAGPPADTQYF. CDR3 sequence (DNA): TGTGCCAGCAGTGAAGGGGCAGGACCTCCCGCAGATACGCAGTATTTT.

Judged by abundance, this clonotype is medium-sized. The V and J genes are TRBV6-2 or TRBV6-3 and TRBJ2-3; 7 bases match TRBD2. The CDR3 extends over 19 amino acids. V lost 0 bases and J lost 0; bases outside the gene matches: 12. Germline CDR1 and CDR2: MNHEY and SVGEGT. Written as DNA, the CDR3 is TGTGCCAGCAGTTACTCGATGGCGGGAGAAGTTTTTAGCACAGATACGCAGTATTTT. Encoded protein: CASSYSMAGEVFSTDTQYF.

This clonotype is deemed medium-sized. V and J are TRBV30 and TRBJ2-2; no clear D gene. Trimming stripped 3 bases from V and 6 bases from J, with 8 bases between. Germline V gene lookup returns CDR1 GTSNPN and CDR2 SVGIG (reference sequence). This CDR3 comprises 12 residues. The DNA of the CDR3 is TGTGCCTGGAGCGATAGCTCCGGGGAGCTGTTTTTT. Encoded protein: CAWSDSSGELFF.

By share, this clonotype ranks as medium-sized. This chain links TRBV12-5 with TRBJ1-6, with no clear D. This CDR3 has 14 residues. Trimming cost V 6 bases and J 6 bases, with 12 bases left between them. The germline CDR1 and CDR2 sequences are LGHNT and FRNRAP. In DNA form, the CDR3 reads TGTGCTAGTGGGAGGGAACTCAGTAATTCACCCCTCCACTTT. Protein: CASGRELSNSPLHF. Full variable domain (rest looked up from reference TRBV12-5 and TRBJ1-6): DARVTQTPRHKVTEMGQEVTMRCQPILGHNTVFWYRQTMMQGLELLAYFRNRAPLDDSGMPKDRFSAEMPDATLATLKIQPSEPRDSAVYFCASGRELSNSPLHFGNGTRLTVT.

The rearrangement joins TRBV6-2 or TRBV6-3 to TRBJ2-1, with 10 positions matching TRBD2. The trim removed 4 bases at V and 9 bases at J, leaving 6 bases unmatched. The length of the CDR3 is 14 residues. The germline V gene encodes CDR1 MNHEY and CDR2 SVGEGT. In DNA form, the CDR3 reads TGTGCCAGCAGTTCCCGACTAGCGGGTTTTGAGCAGTTCTTC. It is translated as CASSSRLAGFEQFF.

This clonotype was counted ten times or more. The chain employs TRBV5-4 and TRBJ2-2; TRBD2 matches 14 bases. The CDR3 runs to 18 residues. CDR1 is SGHNT, CDR2 YYREEE, per germline (reference sequence). Losses at the gene ends were 2 bases for V and 0 bases for J; bases not matched to a gene: 3. The CDR3 loop is CASSLGLAGGSNTGELFF. In DNA, the CDR3 is TGTGCCAGCAGCTTAGGACTAGCGGGAGGCTCGAACACCGGGGAGCTGTTTTTT.

This clonotype is classed as medium-sized. The gene calls are TRBV24-1 and TRBJ2-7, with 7 nucleotides matching TRBD2. CDR3 length: 15 residues. Germline-derived CDR1 and CDR2 are KGHDR and SFDVKD. J was trimmed by 6 bases and V by 0 bases; bases with no gene match: 7. The CDR3 protein is CATSDLPEGGCEQYF. CDR3 DNA: TGTGCCACCAGTGATTTGCCTGAGGGAGGGTGCGAGCAGTACTTC.

This clonotype was counted at least ten times. V usage is TRBV11-2 and J usage is TRBJ1-1; 8 nucleotides agree with TRBD1. V lost 0 bases and J lost 10; bases outside the gene matches: 4. CDR1 is SGHAT, CDR2 FQNNGV, per germline. The CDR3 runs 13 residues. The CDR3 DNA follows: TGTGCCAGCAGCTTAGATTCCCAGGGGGCAGCTTTCTTT. This encodes CASSLDSQGAAFF.

This clonotype is medium-sized in the sample. The chain combines TRBV27 with TRBJ2-7; 9 bases match TRBD1. V trimming: 5 bases; J trimming: 5 bases; junction bases outside the gene matches: 10. This CDR3 region has 15 residues. CDR1 is MNHEY, CDR2 SMNVEV, per germline (reference sequence). CDR3 sequence: CASSPIRDRVHEQYF. The DNA for the CDR3 is TGTGCCAGCAGTCCCATCCGGGACAGGGTCCACGAGCAGTACTTC.

This clonotype rates as medium-sized. The genes are TRBV18 and TRBJ2-3; 8 bases fit TRBD2. The V gene's germline CDR1 is KGHSH and CDR2 LQKENI. There are 15 residues in the CDR3. V lost 3 bases and J lost 2; bases outside the gene matches: 4. The CDR3 sequence: CASSPRSGNTDTQYF. For the CDR3, the DNA is TGTGCCAGCTCACCGCGTAGCGGGAACACAGATACGCAGTATTTT.

This clonotype occurred many times. The chain recombines TRBV29-1 with TRBJ2-7; D uncertain. The CDR3 has 8 amino acids. Germline lookup yields CDR1 SQVTM and CDR2 ANQGSEA. V was pared by 6 bases and J by 5 bases, with 2 bases between. The DNA of the CDR3 is TGCAGCGTCCACGAGCAGTACTTC. It yields the protein CSVHEQYF.

In its sample, this clonotype was seen many times. This rearrangement joins TRBV30 to TRBJ1-1; TRBD1 agrees at 8 bases. Germline values: CDR1 GTSNPN, CDR2 SVGIG (reference sequence). J was trimmed by 6 bases and V by 5 bases; bases with no gene match: 8. The CDR3 runs to 13 residues. CDR3 DNA sequence: TGTGCCTGGGCCAGGGCAGGGGGCTCTGAAGCTTTCTTT. Protein: CAWARAGGSEAFF.